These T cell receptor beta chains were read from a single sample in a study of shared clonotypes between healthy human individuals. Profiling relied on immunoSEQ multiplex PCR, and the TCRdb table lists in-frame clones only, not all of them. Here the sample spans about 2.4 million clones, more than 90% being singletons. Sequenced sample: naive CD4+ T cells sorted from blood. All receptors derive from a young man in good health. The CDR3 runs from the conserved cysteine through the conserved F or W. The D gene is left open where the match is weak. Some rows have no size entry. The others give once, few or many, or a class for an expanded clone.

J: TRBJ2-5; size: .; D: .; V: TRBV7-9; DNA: TGTGCCAGCAGCTATAGCAGCCAAGGGACCCAGTACTTC; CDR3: CASSYSSQGTQYF
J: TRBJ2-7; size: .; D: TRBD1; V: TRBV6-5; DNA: TGTGCCAGCAGTTACGCTGGACAGGGCTCCTACGAGCAGTACTTC; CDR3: CASSYAGQGSYEQYF
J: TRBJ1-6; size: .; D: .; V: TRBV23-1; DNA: TGCGCCAGCAGTCAATTAACAGGAACCTATAATTCACCCCTCCACTTT; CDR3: CASSQLTGTYNSPLHF
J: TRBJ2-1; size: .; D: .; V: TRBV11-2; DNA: TGTGCCAGCAGCTTAGGGGGGGCCCCGTACAATGAGCAGTTCTTC; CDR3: CASSLGGAPYNEQFF
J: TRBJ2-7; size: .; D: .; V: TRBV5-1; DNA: TGCGCCAGCAGACACACTGGTTCCTACGAGCAGTACTTC; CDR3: CASRHTGSYEQYF
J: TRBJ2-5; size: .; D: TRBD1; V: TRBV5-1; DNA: TGCGCCAGCAGCTTACAGGGGTCCCAAGAGACCCAGTACTTC; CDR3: CASSLQGSQETQYF
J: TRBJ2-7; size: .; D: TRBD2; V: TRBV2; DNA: TGTGCCAGCAGTGCCCGACTAGCGGGAGGGCCGGGCACCTACGAGCAGTACTTC; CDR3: CASSARLAGGPGTYEQYF
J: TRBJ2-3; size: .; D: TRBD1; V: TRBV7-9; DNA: TGTGCCAGCAGCCCGGGACAGGGGATGACAGATACGCAGTATTTT; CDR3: CASSPGQGMTDTQYF
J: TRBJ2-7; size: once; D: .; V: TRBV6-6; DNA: TGTGCCAGCAGTTACTCGAAGCGAGACAACTCCTACGAGCAGTACTTC; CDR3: CASSYSKRDNSYEQYF
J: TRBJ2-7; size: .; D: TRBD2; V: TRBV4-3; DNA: TGCGCCAGCAGCCAAGGTCCAGCGGGAGTACCGGAGCAGTACTTC; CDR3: CASSQGPAGVPEQYF
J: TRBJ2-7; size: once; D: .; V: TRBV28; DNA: TGTGCCAGCAGTTTACCCCGGGTCCTTACCTACGAGCAGTACTTC; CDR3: CASSLPRVLTYEQYF
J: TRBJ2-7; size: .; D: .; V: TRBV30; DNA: TGTGCCTGGAGTCATTGGGGGGCCCAAACCTACGAGCAGTACTTC; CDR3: CAWSHWGAQTYEQYF
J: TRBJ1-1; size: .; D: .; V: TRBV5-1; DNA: TGCGCCAGCAGCTTGGCCGGGGGGTTGGTCACTGAAGCTTTCTTT; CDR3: CASSLAGGLVTEAFF
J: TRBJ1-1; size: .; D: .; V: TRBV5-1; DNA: TGCGCCAGCAAGGAGGTTAACACTGAAGCTTTCTTT; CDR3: CASKEVNTEAFF
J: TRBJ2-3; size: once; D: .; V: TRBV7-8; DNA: TGTGCCAGCCTCTTGACGCCAAATCCCACAGATACGCAGTATTTT; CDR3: CASLLTPNPTDTQYF
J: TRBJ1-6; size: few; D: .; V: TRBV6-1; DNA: TGTGCCAGCAGTGACGCAAGGGGTGGCTCACCCCTCCACTTT; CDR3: CASSDARGGSPLHF
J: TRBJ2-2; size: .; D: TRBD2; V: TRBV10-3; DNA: TGTGCCATCAGATGGACTAGCGGGGGCCCGAACACCGGGGAGCTGTTTTTT; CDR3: CAIRWTSGGPNTGELFF
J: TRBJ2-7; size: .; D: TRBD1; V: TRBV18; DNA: TGTGCCAGCTCACCCCGGACAGGGGGGGTAAGGTCCTACGAGCAGTACTTC; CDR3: CASSPRTGGVRSYEQYF
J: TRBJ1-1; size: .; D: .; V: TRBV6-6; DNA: TGTGCCAGCACTAAAGGCGTAGGGTCCACTGAAGCTTTCTTT; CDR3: CASTKGVGSTEAFF
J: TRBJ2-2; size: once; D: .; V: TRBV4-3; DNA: TGCGCCAGCAGCTGGGGCGGGGAGCTGTTTTTT; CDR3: CASSWGGELFF
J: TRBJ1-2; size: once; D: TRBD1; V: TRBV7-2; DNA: TGTGCCAGCAGCTTAGGACAGGGAGTTAGCTATGGCTACACCTTC; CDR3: CASSLGQGVSYGYTF
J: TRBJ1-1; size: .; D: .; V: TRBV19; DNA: TGTGCCAGTAAGACGACAGAGAACACTGAAGCTTTCTTT; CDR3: CASKTTENTEAFF
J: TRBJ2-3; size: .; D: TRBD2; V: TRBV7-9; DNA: TGTGCCAGCAGCTTTAGCGGGAGTGGGGCAGATACGCAGTATTTT; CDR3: CASSFSGSGADTQYF
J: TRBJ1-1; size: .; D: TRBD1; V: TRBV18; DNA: TGTGCCAGCTCACCCATAGGCAGGGGGCTTATGAACACTGAAGCTTTCTTT; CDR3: CASSPIGRGLMNTEAFF
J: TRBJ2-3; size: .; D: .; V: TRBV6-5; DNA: TGTGCCAGCAGTGGGCAGACTAGCACAGATACGCAGTATTTT; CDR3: CASSGQTSTDTQYF
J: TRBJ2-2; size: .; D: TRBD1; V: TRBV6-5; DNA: TGTGCCAGCAGTCCGGGGACAGGGAACACCGGGGAGCTGTTTTTT; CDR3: CASSPGTGNTGELFF
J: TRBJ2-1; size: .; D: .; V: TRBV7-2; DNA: TGTGCCAGCAGCTCATACACCGGGGTAGCGGCCAATGAGCAGTTCTTC; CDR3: CASSSYTGVAANEQFF
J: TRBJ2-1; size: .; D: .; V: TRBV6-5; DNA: TGTGCCAGCAGTTACGGGGCCACCCAGTACAATGAGCAGTTCTTC; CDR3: CASSYGATQYNEQFF
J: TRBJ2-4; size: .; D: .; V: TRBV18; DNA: TGTGCCAGCTCACCCCAGCCCGCCGAGGGGGCCAAAAACATTCAGTACTTC; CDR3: CASSPQPAEGAKNIQYF
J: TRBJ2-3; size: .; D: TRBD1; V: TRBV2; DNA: TGTGCCAGCAGTATGGGACAGGGAACGCAGTATTTT; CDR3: CASSMGQGTQYF
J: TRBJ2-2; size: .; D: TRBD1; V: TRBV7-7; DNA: TGTGCTAGCAGCTTAGGGACAGGAGCCGGGGAGCTGTTTTTT; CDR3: CASSLGTGAGELFF
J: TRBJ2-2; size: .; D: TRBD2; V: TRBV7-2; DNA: TGTGCCAGCAGCTTAGCGGCGGGACTAGCGGGAGCCGGGGAGCTGTTTTTT; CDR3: CASSLAAGLAGAGELFF
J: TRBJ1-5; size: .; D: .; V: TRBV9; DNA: TGTGCCAGCAGCGTAGACGCTAGCAATCAGCCCCAGCATTTT; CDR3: CASSVDASNQPQHF
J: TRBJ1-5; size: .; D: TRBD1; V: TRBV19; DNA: TGTGCCAGTAGTAAAGACAGGGACGGTCAGCCCCAGCATTTT; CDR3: CASSKDRDGQPQHF
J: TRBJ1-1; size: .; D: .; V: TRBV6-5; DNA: TGTGCCAGCAGTTACGACGGGGCCGCTGAAGCTTTCTTT; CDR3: CASSYDGAAEAFF
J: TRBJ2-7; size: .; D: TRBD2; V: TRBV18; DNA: TGTGCCAGCTCACCCGGGGGGGAGTACGAGCAGTACTTC; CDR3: CASSPGGEYEQYF
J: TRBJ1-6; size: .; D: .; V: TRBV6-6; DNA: TGTGCCAGCAGGGCCAAGTTGTCACCCCTCCACTTT; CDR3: CASRAKLSPLHF
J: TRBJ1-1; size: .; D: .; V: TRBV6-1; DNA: TGTGCCAGCAGTGAAAACAAGTTAGACACTGAAGCTTTCTTT; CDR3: CASSENKLDTEAFF
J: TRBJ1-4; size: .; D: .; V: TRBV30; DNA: TGTGCCTGGAGTGTAATAGGGACTAATGAAAAACTGTTTTTT; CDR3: CAWSVIGTNEKLFF
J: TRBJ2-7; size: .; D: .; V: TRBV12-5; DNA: TGTGCTAGTGGTTTGATAGGTCCGGCCGAGCAGTACTTC; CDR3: CASGLIGPAEQYF
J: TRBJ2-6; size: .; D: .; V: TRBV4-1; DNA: TGCGCCAGCAGCCAAAGTGGAGGGGGATTGACTGGGGCCAACGTCCTGACTTTC; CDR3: CASSQSGGGLTGANVLTF
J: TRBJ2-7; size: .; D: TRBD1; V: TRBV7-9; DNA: TGTGCCAGCAGCCCTGACAGGGGGCTTTACGAGCAGTACTTC; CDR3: CASSPDRGLYEQYF
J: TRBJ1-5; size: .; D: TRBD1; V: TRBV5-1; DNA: TGCGCCAGCAGCCCTGGGACAGGGGTAGGGGGCAATCAGCCCCAGCATTTT; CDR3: CASSPGTGVGGNQPQHF
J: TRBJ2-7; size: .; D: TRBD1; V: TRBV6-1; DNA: TGTGCCAGCAGTGTCGGCGGGACAGGAGGGTCCGAGCAGTACTTC; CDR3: CASSVGGTGGSEQYF
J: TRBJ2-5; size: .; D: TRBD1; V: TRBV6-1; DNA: TGTGCCAGCAGCTCACAGGGGCTGGAGACCCAGTACTTC; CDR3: CASSSQGLETQYF
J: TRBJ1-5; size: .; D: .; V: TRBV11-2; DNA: TGTGCCAGCAGCTTAGATGCGGCAGTTAGCAATCAGCCCCAGCATTTT; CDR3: CASSLDAAVSNQPQHF
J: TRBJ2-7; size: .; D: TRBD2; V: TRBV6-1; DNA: TGTGCCAGCAGTGGCCACCCCACTAGACTAGCGGGAGTAGGGGAGCAGTACTTC; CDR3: CASSGHPTRLAGVGEQYF
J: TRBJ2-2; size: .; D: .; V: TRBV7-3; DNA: TGTGCCAGCAGCTCCTCCTGGGGGGCGAACACCGGGGAGCTGTTTTTT; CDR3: CASSSSWGANTGELFF
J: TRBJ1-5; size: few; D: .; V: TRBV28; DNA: TGTGCCAGCAGTTTGACTCCTCCAGCAATAAGGGGTCAGCCCCAGCATTTT; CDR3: CASSLTPPAIRGQPQHF
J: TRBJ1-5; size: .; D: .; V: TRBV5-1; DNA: TGCGCCAGCAGCTTGGGAATAGGGGACGGCAATCAGCCCCAGCATTTT; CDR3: CASSLGIGDGNQPQHF